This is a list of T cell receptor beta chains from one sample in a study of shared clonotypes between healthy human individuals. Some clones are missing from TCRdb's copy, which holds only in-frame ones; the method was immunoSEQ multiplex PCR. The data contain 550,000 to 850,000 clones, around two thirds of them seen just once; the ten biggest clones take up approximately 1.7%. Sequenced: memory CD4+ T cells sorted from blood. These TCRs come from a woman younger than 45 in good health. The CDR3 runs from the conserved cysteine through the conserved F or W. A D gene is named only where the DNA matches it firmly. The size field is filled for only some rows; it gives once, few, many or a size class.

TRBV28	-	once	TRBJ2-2	TGTGCCAGCACAACAGGGATAAACACCGGGGAGCTGTTTTTT	CASTTGINTGELFF
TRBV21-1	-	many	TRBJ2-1	TGTGCCAGCAGCGTGACAGGGTACTATGAGCAGTTCTTC	CASSVTGYYEQFF
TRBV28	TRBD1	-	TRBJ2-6	TGTGCCAGCAGTTTTATGGGGGGACAGGGGTCCGTCCTGACTTTC	CASSFMGGQGSVLTF
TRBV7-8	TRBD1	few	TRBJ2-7	TGTGCCAGCAGCATCCTACTCGGGACAGGGGGAAAAGAGCAGTACTTC	CASSILLGTGGKEQYF
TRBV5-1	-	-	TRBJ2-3	TGCGCCAGCAGCTTGCAGGGGTTGGGCACAGATACGCAGTATTTT	CASSLQGLGTDTQYF
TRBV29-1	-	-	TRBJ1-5	TGCAGCGTGGGCGGGGAGGATCAGCCCCAGCATTTT	CSVGGEDQPQHF
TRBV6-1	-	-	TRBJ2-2	TGTGCCAGCAGGGTATTACTGGCTACCGGGGAGCTGTTTTTT	CASRVLLATGELFF
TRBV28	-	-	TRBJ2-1	TGTGCCAGCAGTTTACTATACAATGAGCAGTTCTTC	CASSLLYNEQFF
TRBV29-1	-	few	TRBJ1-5	TGCAGCATCCGGGACACTGATCAGCCCCAGCATTTT	CSIRDTDQPQHF
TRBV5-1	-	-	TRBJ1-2	TGCGCCAGCAGCTTGGACGGACTCTATGGCTACACCTTC	CASSLDGLYGYTF
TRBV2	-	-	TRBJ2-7	TGTGCCAGCAGTGCCTTCGCGGGCACCTACGAGCAGTACTTC	CASSAFAGTYEQYF
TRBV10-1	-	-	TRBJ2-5	TGCGCCAGCAGTGAGTCGAAAAGTGGCAGTGAGACCCAGTACTTC	CASSESKSGSETQYF
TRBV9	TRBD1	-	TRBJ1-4	TGTGCCAGCAGCGTTGGGATTTTGACAGGGAAGGAAAAACTGTTTTTT	CASSVGILTGKEKLFF
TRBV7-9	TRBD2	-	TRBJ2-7	TGTGCCAGCAGCCTACTAGCGGGATCTCTCGGCGAGCAGTACTTC	CASSLLAGSLGEQYF
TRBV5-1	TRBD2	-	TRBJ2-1	TGCGCCAGCAGCTGGGGGGGTCCGAGTGATGAGCAGTTCTTC	CASSWGGPSDEQFF
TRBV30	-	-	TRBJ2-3	TGTGCCTGGAGTGGGGGGTGGAACACAGATACGCAGTATTTT	CAWSGGWNTDTQYF
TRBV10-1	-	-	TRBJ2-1	TGCGCCAGCAGTGAGAACAGGGTCAATGAGCAGTTCTTC	CASSENRVNEQFF
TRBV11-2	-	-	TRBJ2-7	TGTGCCAGCAGCTTGACGAATAGTGGGTACGAGCAGTACTTC	CASSLTNSGYEQYF
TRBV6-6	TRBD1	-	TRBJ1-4	TGTGCCAGCAGTCCCTGGGACAGGGGTGGTGAAAAACTGTTTTTT	CASSPWDRGGEKLFF
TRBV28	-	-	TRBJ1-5	TGTGCCAGCAGTTTCTATCGCACAGGCAGCAATCAGCCCCAGCATTTT	CASSFYRTGSNQPQHF
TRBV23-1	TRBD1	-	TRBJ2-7	TGCGCCAGCAGTCAACCGGGACAGGGGGCGTTTGAGCAGTACTTC	CASSQPGQGAFEQYF
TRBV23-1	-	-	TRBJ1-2	TGCGCCAGCAGTCTGGAGGGGCGCTATGGCTACACCTTC	CASSLEGRYGYTF
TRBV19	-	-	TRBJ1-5	TGTGCCAGTAGTATGGCGAGGAGTCAGCCCCAGCATTTT	CASSMARSQPQHF
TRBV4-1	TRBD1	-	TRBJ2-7	TGCGCCAGCAGCCAAGTCGGGACAGGGGGTCCCGAGCAGTACTTC	CASSQVGTGGPEQYF
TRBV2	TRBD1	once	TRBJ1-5	TGTGCCAGCAGTGAATTGGGAGTCTGGGACAGCCAGCCCCAGCATTTT	CASSELGVWDSQPQHF
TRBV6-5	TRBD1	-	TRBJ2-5	TGTGCCAGCAGTTACGACAGGGACAAGACCCAGTACTTC	CASSYDRDKTQYF
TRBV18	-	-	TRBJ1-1	TGTGCCAGCTCAGCTCGGGCCCAGGGAATGAACACTGAAGCTTTCTTT	CASSARAQGMNTEAFF
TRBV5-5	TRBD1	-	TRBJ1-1	TGTGCCAGCAGCTGGGGACAGGGGAACACTGAAGCTTTCTTT	CASSWGQGNTEAFF
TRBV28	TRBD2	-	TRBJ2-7	TGTGCCAGCGCATCCCCTAGCGGGAGGGCCCCCGGAGAGCAGTACTTC	CASASPSGRAPGEQYF
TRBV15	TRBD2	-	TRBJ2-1	TGTGCCACCAGCGCCACAAGAGGGGCGGGAGCGGGCAATGAGCAGTTCTTC	CATSATRGAGAGNEQFF
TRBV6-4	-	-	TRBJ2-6	TGTGCCAGCAGTGGGATCGGGAGCTCTGGGGCCAACGTCCTGACTTTC	CASSGIGSSGANVLTF
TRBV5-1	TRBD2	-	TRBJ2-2	TGCGCCAGCAGCTTGAGCGGGAGAGGTACCGGGGAGCTGTTTTTT	CASSLSGRGTGELFF
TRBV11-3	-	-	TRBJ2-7	TGTGCCAGCAGCCCCCAACGAGGCTACGAGCAGTACTTC	CASSPQRGYEQYF
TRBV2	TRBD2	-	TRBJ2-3	TGTGCCAGCAGGGGGACTAGCGGGAGGGCCCACACAGATACGCAGTATTTT	CASRGTSGRAHTDTQYF
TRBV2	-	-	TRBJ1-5	TGTGCCAGCAGTGCACAGAAGAGCAATCAGCCCCAGCATTTT	CASSAQKSNQPQHF
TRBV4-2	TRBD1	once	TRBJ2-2	TGTGCCAGCAGCCAATCAGGGGGCGCCACCGGGGAGCTGTTTTTT	CASSQSGGATGELFF
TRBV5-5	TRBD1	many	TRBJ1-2	TGTGCCAGCAGCTTGACAGGGGGCTCCCGAGGCTACACCTTC	CASSLTGGSRGYTF
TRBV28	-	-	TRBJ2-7	TGTGCCAGCAGACTACAGCTACCTTCCTACGAGCAGTACTTC	CASRLQLPSYEQYF
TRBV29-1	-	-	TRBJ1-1	TGCAGCGTTGAGAGTCCAGGGGTAGGCACTGAAGCTTTCTTT	CSVESPGVGTEAFF
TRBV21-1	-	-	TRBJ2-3	TGTGCCAGCAGCGACCCGGGACTAGGTACAGATACGCAGTATTTT	CASSDPGLGTDTQYF
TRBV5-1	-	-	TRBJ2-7	TGCGCCAGCAGCCCGCTGGCAGCAAACTACGAGCAGTACTTC	CASSPLAANYEQYF
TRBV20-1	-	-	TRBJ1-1	TGCAGTGCGGGACTGAAGGCTGAAGCTTTCTTT	CSAGLKAEAFF
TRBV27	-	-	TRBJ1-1	TGTGCCAGCAGTCGGTCCGGGAACACTGAAGCTTTCTTT	CASSRSGNTEAFF
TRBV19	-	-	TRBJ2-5	TGTGCCAGTAGTATAGTAACGGGGCACCTTGGGGAGACCCAGTACTTC	CASSIVTGHLGETQYF
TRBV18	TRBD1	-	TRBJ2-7	TGTGCCAGCTCAACTCGGACAGGCACGGGGACCTACGAGCAGTACTTC	CASSTRTGTGTYEQYF
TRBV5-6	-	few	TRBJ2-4	TGTGCCAGCAGCCTGGGGGGAGCCAAAAACATTCAGTACTTC	CASSLGGAKNIQYF
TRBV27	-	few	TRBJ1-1	TGTGCCAGCAGTCGGGAGTATCCTCCGACAGAAGCTTTCTTT	CASSREYPPTEAFF
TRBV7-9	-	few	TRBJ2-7	TGTGCCAGCAGCTTAACCCAGGACGAGCAGTACTTC	CASSLTQDEQYF
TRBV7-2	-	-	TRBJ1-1	TGTGCCAGCAGCTGGCAGGTGGTTGGCACTGAAGCTTTCTTT	CASSWQVVGTEAFF
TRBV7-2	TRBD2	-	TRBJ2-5	TGTGCCAGCAGCAAATATAGCGGGTGGGAGACCCAGTACTTC	CASSKYSGWETQYF
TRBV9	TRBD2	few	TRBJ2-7	TGTGCCAGCAGCGTAGGGCCGGGAGGAACCTACGAGCAGTACTTC	CASSVGPGGTYEQYF
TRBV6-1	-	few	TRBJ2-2	TGTGCCAGCAACACCCACAGGGCCACCGGGGAGCTGTTTTTT	CASNTHRATGELFF
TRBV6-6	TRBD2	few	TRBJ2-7	TGTGCCAGCAGCTCCGGGACTATGAGGTACGAGCAGTACTTC	CASSSGTMRYEQYF